This TCR beta chain was identified in a study of T cells after yellow fever vaccination. A 5'RACE template-switching step, the method used to make TCR cDNA, added a universal primer site and UMIs. MiXCR, run by TCRdb on the 5' RACE reads, gives a single entry per CDR3 protein. The sample consists of just over 300,000 distinct CDR3 sequences, around 3.6% of them appearing once. The CDR3 contains 14 residues. Germline V gene lookup returns CDR1 SGHRS and CDR2 YFSETQ. Deletions cut 6 bases from V and 1 base from J, with 10 bases between. This sample comprised PBMCs, obtained on the day of the yellow fever booster vaccination. The chain employs TRBV5-1 and TRBJ2-2; no reliable D call. This sequence originates from a man between 18 and 29 years old who received the YFV17D yellow fever vaccine. The DNA of the CDR3 is TGCGCCAGCAAACCCCAACAGAACACCGGGGAGCTGTTTTTT. This sequence encodes CASKPQQNTGELFF. The variable domain in full, with the rest retrieved from reference TRBV5-1 and TRBJ2-2, is KAGVTQTPRYLIKTRGQQVTLSCSPISGHRSVSWYQQTPGQGLQFLFEYFSETQRNKGNFPGRFSGRQFSNSRSEMNVSTLELGDSALYLCASKPQQNTGELFFGEGSRLTVL.